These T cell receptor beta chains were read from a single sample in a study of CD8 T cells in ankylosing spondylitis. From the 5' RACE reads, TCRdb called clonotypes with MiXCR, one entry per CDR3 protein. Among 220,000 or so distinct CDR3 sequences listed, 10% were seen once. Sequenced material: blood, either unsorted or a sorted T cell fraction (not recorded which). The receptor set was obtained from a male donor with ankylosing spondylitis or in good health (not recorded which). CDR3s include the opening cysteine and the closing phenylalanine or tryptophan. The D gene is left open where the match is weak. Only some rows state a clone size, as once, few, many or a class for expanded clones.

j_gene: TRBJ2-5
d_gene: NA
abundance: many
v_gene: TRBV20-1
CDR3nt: TGCAGTGCTAGAGGGTTACTGGCGCAAGAGACCCAGTACTTC
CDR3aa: CSARGLLAQETQYF

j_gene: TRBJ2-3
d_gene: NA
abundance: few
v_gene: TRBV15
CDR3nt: TGTGCCACCAGCAGAGTCCAGGGATCTTTCGGCACAGATACGCAGTATTTT
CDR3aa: CATSRVQGSFGTDTQYF

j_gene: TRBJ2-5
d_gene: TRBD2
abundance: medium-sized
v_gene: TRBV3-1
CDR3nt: TGTGCCAGCAGCCAAGATGAGATAGCGGGGGAAGAGACCCAGTACTTC
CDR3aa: CASSQDEIAGEETQYF

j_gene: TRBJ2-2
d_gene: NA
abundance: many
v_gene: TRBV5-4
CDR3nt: TGTGCCAGCGGCGCGACGAACACCGGGGAGCTGTTTTTT
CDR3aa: CASGATNTGELFF

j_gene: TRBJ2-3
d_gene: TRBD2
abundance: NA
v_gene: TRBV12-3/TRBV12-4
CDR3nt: TGTGCCAGCAGATATCTAGCGGGGGCCTTCACAGATACGCAGTATTTT
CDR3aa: CASRYLAGAFTDTQYF

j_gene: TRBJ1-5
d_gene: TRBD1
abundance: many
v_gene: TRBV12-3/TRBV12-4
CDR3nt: TGTGCCAGCAGTTTAGGACAGGGAGTCGCTCCCCAGCATTTT
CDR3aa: CASSLGQGVAPQHF

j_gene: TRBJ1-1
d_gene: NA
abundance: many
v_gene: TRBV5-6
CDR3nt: TGTGCCAGCCAACCTTTCTCGGCCACGAACACTGAAGCTTTCTTT
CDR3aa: CASQPFSATNTEAFF

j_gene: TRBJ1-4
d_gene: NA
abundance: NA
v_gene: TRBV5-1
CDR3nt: TGCGCCAGCAGCTTGGCGACAGGCAGTAATGAAAAACTGTTTTTT
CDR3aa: CASSLATGSNEKLFF

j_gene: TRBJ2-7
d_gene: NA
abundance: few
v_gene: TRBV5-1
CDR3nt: TGCGCCAGCAGCTTGGATGCGGGGCTCTACGAGCAGTACTTC
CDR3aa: CASSLDAGLYEQYF

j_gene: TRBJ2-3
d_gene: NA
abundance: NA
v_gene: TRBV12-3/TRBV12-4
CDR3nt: TGTGCCAGCAGGTTAAGCACAGATACGCAGTATTTT
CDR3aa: CASRLSTDTQYF

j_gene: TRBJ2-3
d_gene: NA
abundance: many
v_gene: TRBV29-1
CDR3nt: TGCAGCGTTGCGGAGGGGGGGAGCACAGATACGCAGTATTTT
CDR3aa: CSVAEGGSTDTQYF

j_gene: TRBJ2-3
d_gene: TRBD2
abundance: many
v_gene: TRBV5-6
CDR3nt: TGTGCCAGCAGCTCCCGGAGACTAGCGGGGGTGTCCACAGATACGCAGTATTTT
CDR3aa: CASSSRRLAGVSTDTQYF

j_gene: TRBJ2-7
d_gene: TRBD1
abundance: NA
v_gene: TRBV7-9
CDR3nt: TGTGCCAGCATCGACAGGGGAGGTAATCACGAGCAGTACTTC
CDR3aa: CASIDRGGNHEQYF

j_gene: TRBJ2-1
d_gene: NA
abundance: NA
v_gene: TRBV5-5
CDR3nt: TGTGCCAGCAGCCCGACCTACGAGGACGAATACAATGAGCAGTTCTTC
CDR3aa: CASSPTYEDEYNEQFF

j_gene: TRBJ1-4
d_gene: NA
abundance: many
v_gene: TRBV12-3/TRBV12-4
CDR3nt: TGTGCCAGCAGCCCCCCCGGGGGCGGTTACGAAAAACTGTTTTTT
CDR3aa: CASSPPGGGYEKLFF

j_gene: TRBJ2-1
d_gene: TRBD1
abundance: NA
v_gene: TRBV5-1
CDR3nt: TGCGCCAGCAGGTCAGGGACAGGGGGCAATGAGCAGTTCTTC
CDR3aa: CASRSGTGGNEQFF

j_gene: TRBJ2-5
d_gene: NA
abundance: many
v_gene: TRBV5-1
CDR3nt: TGCGCCAGCAGCTTGGCTACCAAAGAGACCCAGTACTTC
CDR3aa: CASSLATKETQYF

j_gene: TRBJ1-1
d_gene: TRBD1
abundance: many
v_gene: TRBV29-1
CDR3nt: TGCAGCGTTAAATCCCGACAGGGGGCGGGAGAAGCTTTCTTT
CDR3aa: CSVKSRQGAGEAFF

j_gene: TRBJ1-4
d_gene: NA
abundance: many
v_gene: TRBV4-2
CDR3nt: TGTGCCAGCAGCCAAGATATGCGGGCAACTAATGAAAAACTGTTTTTT
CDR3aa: CASSQDMRATNEKLFF

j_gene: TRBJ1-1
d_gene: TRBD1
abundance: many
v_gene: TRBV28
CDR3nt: TGTGCCAGCAGTTTTGGGGCAGGGGGTGGAACTGAAGCTTTCTTT
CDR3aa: CASSFGAGGGTEAFF

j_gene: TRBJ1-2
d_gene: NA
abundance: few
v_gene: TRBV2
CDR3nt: TGTGCCAGCAGTGAAGGACCCGCACTGAAGTATGGCTACACCTTC
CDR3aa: CASSEGPALKYGYTF

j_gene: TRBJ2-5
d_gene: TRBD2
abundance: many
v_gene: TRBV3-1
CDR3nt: TGTGCCAGCAGCCAAGTGGCGGGGGTTAAAGAGACCCAGTACTTC
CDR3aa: CASSQVAGVKETQYF

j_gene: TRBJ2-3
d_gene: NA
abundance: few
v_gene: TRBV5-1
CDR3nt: TGCGCCAGCAGCCCGCTCGGGGACACAGATACGCAGTATTTT
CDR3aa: CASSPLGDTDTQYF

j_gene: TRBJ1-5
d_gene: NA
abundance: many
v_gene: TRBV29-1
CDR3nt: TGCAGCGCGACGACGGATAGCAATCAGCCCCAGCATTTT
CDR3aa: CSATTDSNQPQHF

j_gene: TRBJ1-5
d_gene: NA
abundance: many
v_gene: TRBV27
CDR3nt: TGTGCCAGCAGTTTTCAGTACAATCAGCCCCAGCATTTT
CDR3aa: CASSFQYNQPQHF

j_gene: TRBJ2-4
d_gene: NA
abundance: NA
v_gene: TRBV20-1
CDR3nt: TGCAGTGCTAGAGAGAGTTCGGTGGGCAGGGGCATTCAGTACTTC
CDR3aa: CSARESSVGRGIQYF

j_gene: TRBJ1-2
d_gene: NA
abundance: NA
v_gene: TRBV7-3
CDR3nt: TGTGCCAGCAGCCCCGCCGGGTATCAGGGCTACACCTTC
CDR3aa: CASSPAGYQGYTF

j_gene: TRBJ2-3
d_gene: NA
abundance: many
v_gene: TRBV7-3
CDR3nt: TGTGCCAGCAGCCCAGGGAGCTCTAGCACAGATACGCAGTATTTT
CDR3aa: CASSPGSSSTDTQYF